Following are 28 T cell receptor beta chains from one sample sequenced in a study of CD8+CD57+ T cells in acquired aplastic anemia. The template for TCR beta VDJ and CDR3 sequence profiling was genomic DNA. In TCRdb, the reads were re-called with MiXCR into one record per CDR3 protein. The sample carries roughly 170,000 distinct CDR3 sequences, 63% recorded once. The specimen sequenced was sorted CD4+, CD8+, or CD8+CD57+ T cells (not recorded which) from PBMCs. The receptors here all came from a human donor in good health.

The rearrangement uses TRBV29-1 and TRBJ1-1; no reliable D call. Germline V gives CDR1 SQVTM, CDR2 ANQGSEA. V lost 5 bases, J lost 0 bases, and 13 bases lay in between. This CDR3 comprises 14 residues. CDR3 DNA: TGCAGCGTTTACGGTGACTGGATGAACACTGAAGCTTTCTTT. Protein sequence: CSVYGDWMNTEAFF.

This clonotype showed up just a few times. The rearrangement links TRBV7-6 to TRBJ2-7; D unresolved. The CDR3 has 12 residues. Trimming stripped 5 bases from V and 3 bases from J, with 8 bases between. CDR1 is SGHVS, CDR2 FNYEAQ, per germline. CDR3: CASSLSFYEQYF. The DNA for the CDR3 is TGTGCCAGCAGCCTGAGCTTCTACGAGCAGTACTTC.

This clonotype was recorded at least ten times. The chain links TRBV25-1 to TRBJ2-5; D is ambiguous. Trimming stripped 6 bases from V and 5 bases from J, with 4 bases between. The CDR3 extends over 10 amino acids. Germline lookup yields CDR1 MGHDK and CDR2 SYGVNS. The CDR3 sequence is CASRGETQYF. The CDR3, as DNA: TGTGCCAGCAGAGGGGAGACCCAGTACTTC.

This clonotype has at least ten counts. The chain joins TRBV6-4 to TRBJ1-1; D remains unclear. This CDR3 has 13 amino acids. Per germline, CDR1 MRHNA and CDR2 SNTAGT. The V end was cut by 2 bases, the J end by 2 bases, with 6 bases between. The CDR3 loop is CASSDGENTEAFF. In DNA form, the CDR3 reads TGTGCCAGCAGTGACGGAGAAAACACTGAAGCTTTCTTT.

This clonotype was observed once. The chain has TRBV29-1 and TRBJ2-5; TRBD1 is a possible D gene (6 bases). V dropped 6 bases and J dropped 4 bases, with 15 bases sitting between them. Germline loops: CDR1 SQVTM, CDR2 ANQGSEA. This CDR3 has 13 amino acids. The CDR3 loop reads CSVLGAVGETQYF. CDR3 sequence (DNA): TGCAGCGTACTGGGGGCCGTTGGAGAGACCCAGTACTTC.

In this sample, this clonotype turned up once. The chain has TRBV9 and TRBJ2-1, with 8 bases identical to TRBD2. Losses at the gene ends were 3 bases for V and 5 bases for J; bases not matched to a gene: 4. CDR3 length: 14 amino acids. CDR1 and CDR2 from the germline V gene are SGDLS and YYNGEE. The CDR3 DNA follows: TGTGCCAGCAGCGCCACTAGCGGACACAATGAGCAGTTCTTC. Translation: CASSATSGHNEQFF. Using reference TRBV9 and TRBJ2-1 for the parts outside the CDR3, the full variable domain is DSGVTQTPKHLITATGQRVTLRCSPRSGDLSVYWYQQSLDQGLQFLIQYYNGEERAKGNILERFSAQQFPDLHSELNLSSLELGDSALYFCASSATSGHNEQFFGPGTRLTVL.

Points on this clonotype: This CDR3 fails to terminate in the conserved phenylalanine or tryptophan, so it likely reflects a read error. The DNA is left out, because the CDR3 cannot be placed on it with certainty; the CDR3 is given as TCRdb lists it. This rearrangement joins TRBV2 to TRBJ2-5; TRBD1 is the table's D call, not checked against the DNA. 12 amino acids form the CDR3, both terminal residues included. CDR1 and CDR2 (germline): SNHLY, FYNNEI. CDR3 sequence: CASMGDQETRYL.

The gene calls are TRBV12-3 or TRBV12-4 and TRBJ1-1; tentative D call: TRBD1 (5 bases). The V and J ends lost 5 bases and 5 bases respectively, with 15 bases between them. CDR3 size: 14 residues. The CDR3 is CASSHQRGGTEAFF. DNA of the CDR3: TGTGCCAGCAGTCATCAAAGGGGCGGAACTGAAGCTTTCTTT.

The rearrangement joins TRBV20-1 to TRBJ2-1; D is uncertain. The length of the CDR3 is 11 residues. Trimming stripped 3 bases from V and 6 bases from J, with 6 bases between. The germline CDR1 and CDR2 sequences are DFQATT and SNEGSKA (reference sequence). CDR3 protein: CSARGLNEQFF. The CDR3, as DNA: TGCAGTGCTAGGGGCCTCAATGAGCAGTTCTTC.

On this clonotype itself: A much more abundant neighbour one base away suggests this may be a read error. The chain is built from TRBV6-1 and TRBJ1-5, with D possibly TRBD1 on 5 matching bases. The CDR3 spans 15 residues. V was cut by 5 bases and J by 6 bases, with 17 bases left in between. The V gene's germline CDR1 is MNHNS and CDR2 SASEGT. The CDR3 sequence is CASSYSTVNSQPQHF. In DNA, the CDR3 is TGTGCCAGCAGTTACTCGACAGTGAACAGTCAGCCCCAGCATTTT.

The chain has TRBV20-1 and TRBJ2-7, with 9 bases aligning to TRBD1. The CDR3 totals 15 residues. The J segment lost 5 bases and the V segment lost 5 bases, leaving 13 bases of the junction unmatched. Germline CDR1 and CDR2: DFQATT and SNEGSKA (reference sequence). This chain's CDR3 is CSAVQTGTGYHEQYF. The CDR3 bases are TGCAGTGCTGTTCAAACCGGGACAGGGTACCACGAGCAGTACTTC.

This clonotype has a handful of counts. The chain joins TRBV7-9 to TRBJ1-3; 8 bases match TRBD1. Germline V lookup: CDR1 SEHNR, CDR2 FQNEAQ (reference sequence). The V and J ends lost 1 base and 5 bases, in that order; junction bases with no gene match: 1. The CDR3 loop spans 14 amino acids. The DNA of the CDR3 is TGTGCCAGCAGCTTAGGGACAGGGAGAAACACCATATATTTT. This gives the protein CASSLGTGRNTIYF.

This clonotype was observed many times. The V and J genes are TRBV27 and TRBJ2-7; no definite D call. Trimming left V 6 bases short and J 7 bases short, with 16 bases between. The CDR3 length is 13 residues. Germline values: CDR1 MNHEY, CDR2 SMNVEV (reference sequence). CDR3 region: CASRLAPSMEQYF. CDR3 DNA sequence: TGTGCCAGCAGGCTGGCCCCCTCCATGGAGCAGTACTTC.

This clonotype was picked up a small number of times. V usage is TRBV2 and J usage is TRBJ1-4, with 7 bases identical to TRBD1. This CDR3 has 15 residues. Looked up from germline, CDR1 is SNHLY and CDR2 is FYNNEI. The J segment lost 6 bases and the V segment lost 6 bases, leaving 10 bases of the junction unmatched. CDR3 region: CASSLARTGDEKLFF. CDR3 sequence (DNA): TGTGCCAGCAGCTTAGCGAGAACAGGGGATGAAAAACTGTTTTTT. Using reference TRBV2 and TRBJ1-4 for the parts outside the CDR3, the full variable domain is EPEVTQTPSHQVTQMGQEVILRCVPISNHLYFYWYRQILGQKVEFLVSFYNNEISEKSEIFDDQFSVERPDGSNFTLKIRSTKLEDSAMYFCASSLARTGDEKLFFGSGTQLSVL.

The chain couples TRBV5-1 to TRBJ2-7; maybe TRBD1 (7 bases). With 0 bases removed from V and 2 bases from J, the gap between germline ends came to 18 bases. Germline V CDR1 and CDR2: SGHRS, YFSETQ. CDR3 length: 17 amino acids. The CDR3 sequence: CASSLGLRDRHTYEQYF. The DNA for the CDR3 is TGCGCCAGCAGCTTGGGGCTGCGGGACAGACATACCTACGAGCAGTACTTC.

Points on this clonotype: A read error may produce the germline difference seen at one junction end. The chain has TRBV6-1 and TRBJ2-3; D is undetermined. There are 12 residues in the CDR3. Germline V gene lookup returns CDR1 MNHNS and CDR2 SASEGT. As DNA, the CDR3 is TGTGCCATCAGTGAAGCGATAGATGAGCAGTATTTT. Protein sequence: CAISEAIDEQYF.

This rearrangement joins TRBV2 to TRBJ1-2; D is perhaps TRBD1 (5 bases). Germline values: CDR1 SNHLY, CDR2 FYNNEI. This CDR3 comprises 12 residues. CDR3 region: CATGTGTYGYTF. In nucleotides, the CDR3 is TGTGCGACCGGGACGGGGACCTATGGCTACACCTTC.

On this clonotype: A read error is possible here, since a much larger clone lies one base away. CDR3 amino acids: CASSQVQGAANEKLFF. The CDR3 region has the DNA TGCGCCAGCAGCCAAGTTCAGGGGGCAGCTAATGAAAAACTGTTTTTT. The chain couples TRBV7-9 to TRBJ1-4; 8 nucleotides line up with TRBD1. Germline CDR1 reads SEHNR; CDR2 reads FQNEAQ (reference sequence). The CDR3 runs to 16 residues.

In regard to this clonotype: The junction departs from the called germline gene at one end, perhaps through a read error. V gene TRBV6-1 combines with J gene TRBJ2-7; 7 nucleotides align to TRBD1. The CDR3 length is 12 residues. Germline V gene lookup returns CDR1 MNHNS and CDR2 SASEGT. The CDR3 DNA reads TGCGCCAGCTCGACAGGGTCCTACGAGCAGTACTTC. This codes for CASSTGSYEQYF.

V is TRBV25-1 and J is TRBJ2-7; possible D gene TRBD2, 6 bases. The CDR3 extends over 14 amino acids. V was shortened by 5 bases and J by 2 bases, with 13 bases between the two germline ends. Germline CDR1 and CDR2: MGHDK and SYGVNS. CDR3 in amino acids: CASSRGRPTYEQYF. DNA of the CDR3: TGTGCCAGCAGTAGAGGGAGGCCTACCTACGAGCAGTACTTC.

This clonotype was counted between two and nine times. The chain employs TRBV12-3 or TRBV12-4 and TRBJ1-1; unclear D gene. The CDR3 totals 12 residues. Trimming took 2 bases from V and 6 from J, leaving 7 bases between them. The CDR3 DNA reads as TGTGCCAGCAGTTTACTGGGGTCTGAAGCTTTCTTT. It encodes CASSLLGSEAFF.

The rearrangement links TRBV14 to TRBJ2-1; D uncertain. Trimming took 4 bases from V and 4 from J, leaving 14 bases between them. The CDR3 contains 15 residues. Germline CDR1 reads SGHDN; CDR2 reads FVKESK. The CDR3 region is CASSLGAGSYNEQFF. In nucleotides, the CDR3 is TGTGCCAGCAGCCTCGGAGCCGGGTCGTACAATGAGCAGTTCTTC.

This clonotype was detected many times. The chain recombines TRBV5-1 with TRBJ2-7, with TRBD1 matching over 7 bases. V shed 2 bases, J shed 3 bases, and the junction held 2 bases outside the gene matches. The CDR3 runs 13 residues. Germline V gene data show CDR1 as SGHRS and CDR2 as YFSETQ. CDR3 sequence reads: CASSLTGDYEQYF. DNA for the CDR3: TGCGCCAGCAGCTTAACAGGGGACTACGAGCAGTACTTC.

In this sample, this clonotype turned up a few times. The gene calls are TRBV7-8 and TRBJ1-6; TRBD1 is a possible D gene (6 bases). Germline lookup yields CDR1 SGHVS and CDR2 FQNEAQ. Trimming took off 3 bases at V and 7 bases at J, with 10 bases between the two ends. There are 14 residues in the CDR3. For the CDR3, the DNA is TGTGCCAGCAGCTTTGCGGGACACAATTCACCCCTCCACTTT. As protein: CASSFAGHNSPLHF. Filled out from reference TRBV7-8 and TRBJ1-6, the complete variable domain reads GAGVSQSPRYKVAKRGQDVALRCDPISGHVSLFWYQQALGQGPEFLTYFQNEAQLDKSGLPSDRFFAERPEGSVSTLKIQRTQQEDSAVYLCASSFAGHNSPLHFGNGTRLTVT.

This chain uses TRBV7-8 with TRBJ2-2; D is possibly TRBD1 (6 bases). V lost 4 bases and J 7 bases, leaving 13 bases between the germline ends. CDR1 is SGHVS and CDR2 is FQNEAQ in the germline V gene. The length of the CDR3 is 14 residues. Here the CDR3 DNA reads TGTGCCAGCAGCTCCAACAGGGTGGGCGGGGAGCTGTTTTTT. This translates into CASSSNRVGGELFF.

CDR3 in amino acids: CASSSRQGWDGYTF. The CDR3 DNA is TGTGCCAGCAGCTCCCGACAGGGCTGGGATGGCTACACCTTC. This chain connects TRBV7-3 to TRBJ1-2, with 7 bases fitting TRBD1. The V segment lost 4 bases and the J segment 6 bases; nucleotides outside the gene matches: 8. The CDR3 is 14 amino acids. Germline V gives CDR1 SGHTA, CDR2 FQGTGA.

The rearrangement joins TRBV20-1 to TRBJ1-1; a possible D gene is TRBD1 (6 bases). CDR1 DFQATT and CDR2 SNEGSKA come from the germline V gene (reference sequence). This CDR3 has 14 residues. Trimming removed 5 bases at V and 1 base at J, with 14 bases between. The CDR3 region has the DNA TGCAGTGCTCGCAAAGGGACACCGAACACTGAAGCTTTCTTT. This encodes CSARKGTPNTEAFF.

This clonotype was seen repeatedly, ten times or more. This rearrangement joins TRBV20-1 to TRBJ2-7; D is possibly TRBD1 (5 bases). The CDR3 is 14 amino acids. The ends were cut back, 0 bases at V and 3 bases at J, with 12 bases in the middle. Germline V CDR1 and CDR2: DFQATT, SNEGSKA (reference sequence). CDR3 amino acids: CSARDRAGYYEQYF. The CDR3 DNA follows: TGCAGTGCTAGAGATCGGGCAGGGTACTACGAGCAGTACTTC.